The next 9 T cell receptor beta chains were all read from a single sample in a study of control samples from healthy donors and cancer patients (dated by TCRdb to 2018 to 2020). The library was obtained by the immunoSEQ multiplex PCR assay. The table was pulled from immuneACCESS by TCRdb, which kept in-frame rearrangements only. Such tables lose some clones; where checked, under half of the loss comes from unresolved V genes, and the rest has no known cause. This sample is represented by around 96,000 clones; 93% of them were singletons. The ten largest account for approximately 7.6% of the sample. The sequenced material came from blood. Receptors originate from a man between 18 and 29 years old in good health.

This chain connects TRBV18 to TRBJ1-3; TRBD1 is a possible D gene (6 bases). Trimming cost V 3 bases and J 0 bases, with 15 bases left between them. The CDR3 has 17 amino acids. Germline V gene data show CDR1 as KGHSH and CDR2 as LQKENI. The CDR3 loop is CASSPQRTESSGNTIYF. The CDR3 region has the DNA TGTGCCAGCTCACCCCAGCGGACAGAGAGCTCTGGAAACACCATATATTTT.

The gene calls are TRBV19 and TRBJ1-1; unclear D gene. The germline V gene has CDR1 LNHDA and CDR2 SQIVND (reference sequence). The CDR3 has 13 residues. V shed 6 bases and J shed 10 bases, with 18 bases lying between them. This CDR3 is CASSQAEGVGAFF. The CDR3 DNA is TGTGCCAGTAGCCAGGCCGAGGGAGTCGGAGCTTTCTTT.

The chain joins TRBV7-2 to TRBJ2-3; no clear D gene. From germline, CDR1 is SGHTA and CDR2 FQGNSA. V was shortened by 1 base and J by 8 bases, with 7 bases between the two germline ends. This CDR3 comprises 12 residues. The CDR3 reads CASSLGLGTQYF. CDR3 DNA: TGTGCCAGCAGCTTAGGTCTCGGTACGCAGTATTTT.

In this sample, this clone turned up once. The rearrangement uses TRBV10-3 and TRBJ1-5; D is uncertain. V was shortened by 3 bases and J by 7 bases, with 16 bases between the two germline ends. This CDR3 contains 15 residues. CDR1 and CDR2 from the germline V gene are ENHRY and SYGVKD. CDR3 amino acids: CAISDAGLERQPQHF. DNA for the CDR3: TGTGCCATCAGTGACGCCGGGCTGGAGAGGCAGCCCCAGCATTTT.

The chain is built from TRBV27 and TRBJ2-2; D remains ambiguous. In germline, CDR1 is MNHEY, CDR2 SMNVEV (reference sequence). The CDR3 contains 15 residues. V lost 0 bases and J 4 bases, leaving 9 bases between the germline ends. The CDR3 loop is CASSLSSEITGELFF. CDR3 nucleotides: TGTGCCAGCAGTTTATCGTCCGAAATCACCGGGGAGCTGTTTTTT.

The chain has TRBV6-1 and TRBJ1-2; unclear D gene. The CDR3 length is 15 residues. V dropped 0 bases and J dropped 3 bases, with 11 bases sitting between them. Germline V gene data show CDR1 as MNHNS and CDR2 as SASEGT. The CDR3 spells CASSEAAGRYYGYTF. The DNA for the CDR3 is TGTGCCAGCAGTGAAGCGGCAGGCCGTTACTATGGCTACACCTTC.

This rearrangement joins TRBV30 to TRBJ1-6, with 11 positions matching TRBD1. The CDR3 consists of 16 residues. V gave up 6 bases and J gave up 1 base; unmatched junction bases: 5. CDR1 is GTSNPN and CDR2 is SVGIG in the germline V gene (reference sequence). CDR3 nucleotide sequence: TGTGCCTGCTACGGGACAGGGGGATCCTATAATTCACCCCTCCACTTT. Residues: CACYGTGGSYNSPLHF.

This clone has only a few counts. The chain joins TRBV15 to TRBJ1-5, with no clear D. Germline CDR1 reads LNHNV; CDR2 reads YYDKDF (reference sequence). The CDR3 runs to 14 residues. The V end lost 0 bases, the J end lost 4 bases, and 7 bases lay between the germline ends. CDR3 nucleotides: TGTGCCACCAGCAGAGAAGCCAGAAATCAGCCCCAGCATTTT. It encodes CATSREARNQPQHF.

The chain links TRBV11-2 to TRBJ2-3; the D is unclear. The V gene lost 0 bases and the J gene lost 4 bases, with 8 bases spanning the gap. Looked up from germline, CDR1 is SGHAT and CDR2 is FQNNGV. The CDR3 is 14 amino acids. The CDR3 DNA sequence: TGTGCCAGCAGCTTAGATCTAAATCCAGATACGCAGTATTTT. This translates into CASSLDLNPDTQYF. The full variable domain, rest sourced from reference TRBV11-2 and TRBJ2-3, is EAGVAQSPRYKIIEKRQSVAFWCNPISGHATLYWYQQILGQGPKLLIQFQNNGVVDDSQLPKDRFSAERLKGVDSTLKIQPAKLEDSAVYLCASSLDLNPDTQYFGPGTRLTVL.